Included here is one T cell receptor (beta chain) sequence, with context. Antigen: not known. The PCR used 60 Vbeta and 13 Jbeta primers. Here immunoSEQ multiplex PCR was the method, and the copy in TCRdb shows in-frame clones only, minus some. The sample shows under 150,000 clones, and roughly 2% sits with its ten largest clones. These data come from a study of cytomegalovirus exposure and HLA in healthy donors. Study-wide results and limits: Diagnosis of cytomegalovirus status made by the classifier reportedly showed high specificity and sensitivity. Whilst most TCR sequences proved rare, a subset of public TCRs occurred across many donors. What a later analysis reportedly showed was that an Asian-associated ancestry cluster had fewer N-insertions than the roughly 700-donor mean.

CDR1 and CDR2 (germline): SQVTM, ANQGSEA. V lost 4 bases and J 5 bases, leaving 11 bases between the germline ends. The CDR3 runs to 13 residues. The rearrangement uses TRBV29-1 and TRBJ1-4, with D possibly TRBD1 on 5 matching bases. Input material: PBMCs. The sequence was collected from an older woman in good health and CMV-seronegative. The CDR3 reads CSVGGGGNEKLFF. The CDR3 DNA is TGCAGCGTTGGGGGGGGAGGAAATGAAAAACTGTTTTTT.